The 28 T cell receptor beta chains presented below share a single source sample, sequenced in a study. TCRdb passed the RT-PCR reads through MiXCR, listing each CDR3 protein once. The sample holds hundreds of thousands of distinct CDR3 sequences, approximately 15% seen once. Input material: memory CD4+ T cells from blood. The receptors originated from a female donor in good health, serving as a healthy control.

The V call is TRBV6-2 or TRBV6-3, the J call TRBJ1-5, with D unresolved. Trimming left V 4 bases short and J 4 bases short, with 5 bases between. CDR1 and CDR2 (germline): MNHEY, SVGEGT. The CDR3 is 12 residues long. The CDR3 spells CASSFFNQPQHF. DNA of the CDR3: TGTGCCAGCAGTTTTTTTAATCAGCCCCAGCATTTT.

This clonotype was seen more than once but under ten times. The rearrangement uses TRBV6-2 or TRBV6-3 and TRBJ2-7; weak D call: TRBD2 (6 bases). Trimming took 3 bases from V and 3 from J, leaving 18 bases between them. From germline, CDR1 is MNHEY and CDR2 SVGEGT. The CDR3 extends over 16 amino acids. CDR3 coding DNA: TGTGCCAGCAGTTATAGGCCGGGACTCGTCAACTACGAGCAGTACTTC. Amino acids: CASSYRPGLVNYEQYF.

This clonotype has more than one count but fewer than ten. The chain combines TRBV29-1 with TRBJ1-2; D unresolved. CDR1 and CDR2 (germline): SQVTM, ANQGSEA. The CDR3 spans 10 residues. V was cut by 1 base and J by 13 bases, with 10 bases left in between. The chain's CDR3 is CSVEATVVTF. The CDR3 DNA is TGCAGCGTTGAAGCCACGGTCGTCACCTTC.

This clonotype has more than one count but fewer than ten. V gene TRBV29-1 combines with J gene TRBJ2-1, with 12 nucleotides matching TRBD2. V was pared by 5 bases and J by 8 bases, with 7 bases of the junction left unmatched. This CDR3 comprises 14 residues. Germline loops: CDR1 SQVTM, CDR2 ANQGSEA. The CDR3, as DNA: TGCAGCGTTCTAGCGGGAGGGCGCTTCGATGAGCAGTTCTTC. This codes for CSVLAGGRFDEQFF.

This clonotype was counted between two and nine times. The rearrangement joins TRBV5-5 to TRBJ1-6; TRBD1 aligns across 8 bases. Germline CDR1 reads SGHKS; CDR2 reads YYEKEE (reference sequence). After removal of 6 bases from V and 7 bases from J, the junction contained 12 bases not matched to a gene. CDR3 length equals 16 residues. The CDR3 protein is CASNPSGQVFNSPLHF. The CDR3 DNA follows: TGTGCCAGCAACCCCTCGGGACAGGTCTTCAATTCACCCCTCCACTTT. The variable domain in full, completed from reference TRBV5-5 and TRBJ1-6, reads DAGVTQSPTHLIKTRGQQVTLRCSPISGHKSVSWYQQVLGQGPQFIFQYYEKEERGRGNFPDRFSARQFPNYSSELNVNALLLGDSALYLCASNPSGQVFNSPLHFGNGTRLTVT.

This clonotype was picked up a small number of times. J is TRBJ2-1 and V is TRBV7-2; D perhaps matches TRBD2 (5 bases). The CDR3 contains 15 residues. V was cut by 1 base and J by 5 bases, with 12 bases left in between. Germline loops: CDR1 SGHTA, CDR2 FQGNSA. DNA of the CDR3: TGTGCCAGCAGCTTAGGGCTCCCCGGGAACAATGAGCAGTTCTTC. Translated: CASSLGLPGNNEQFF.

CDR3 amino acids: CASSYAGGNTQYF. DNA of the CDR3: TGTGCCAGCAGTTATGCAGGGGGAAATACGCAGTATTTT. The V call is TRBV6-6, the J call TRBJ2-3; 7 nucleotides line up with TRBD1. The germline CDR1 and CDR2 sequences are MNHNY and SVGAGI (reference sequence). This CDR3 comprises 13 residues. Losses at the gene ends were 3 bases for V and 7 bases for J; bases not matched to a gene: 4.

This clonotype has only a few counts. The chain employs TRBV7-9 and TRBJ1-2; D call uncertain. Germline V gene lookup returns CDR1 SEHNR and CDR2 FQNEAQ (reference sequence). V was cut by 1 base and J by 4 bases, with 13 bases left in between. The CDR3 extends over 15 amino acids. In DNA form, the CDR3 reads TGTGCCAGCAGCTTAGGGTCAGCCCTTCGCTATGGCTACACCTTC. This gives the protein CASSLGSALRYGYTF.

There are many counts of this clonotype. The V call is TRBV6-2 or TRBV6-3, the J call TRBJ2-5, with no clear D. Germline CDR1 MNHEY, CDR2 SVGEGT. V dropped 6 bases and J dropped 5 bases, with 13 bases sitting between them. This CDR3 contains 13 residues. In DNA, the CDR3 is TGTGCCAGCAGCCTACTAAACGCGGAGACCCAGTACTTC. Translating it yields CASSLLNAETQYF.

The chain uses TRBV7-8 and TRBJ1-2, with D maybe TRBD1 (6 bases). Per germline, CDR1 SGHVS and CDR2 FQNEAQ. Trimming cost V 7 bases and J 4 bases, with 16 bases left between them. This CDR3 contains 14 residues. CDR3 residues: CASTESGGSYGYTF. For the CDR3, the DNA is TGTGCCAGCACCGAATCGGGGGGCAGCTATGGCTACACCTTC.

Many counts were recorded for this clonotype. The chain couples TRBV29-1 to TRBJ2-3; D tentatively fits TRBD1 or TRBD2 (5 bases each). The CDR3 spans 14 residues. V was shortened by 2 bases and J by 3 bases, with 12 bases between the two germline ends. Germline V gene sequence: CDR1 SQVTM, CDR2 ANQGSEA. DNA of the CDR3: TGCAGCGTTGAACGGGGAGAGGGGACAGATACGCAGTATTTT. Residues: CSVERGEGTDTQYF.

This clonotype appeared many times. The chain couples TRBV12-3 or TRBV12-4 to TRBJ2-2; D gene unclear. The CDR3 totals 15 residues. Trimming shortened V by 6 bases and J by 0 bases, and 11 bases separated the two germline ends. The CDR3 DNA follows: TGTGCCAGCAGGCCTTTCGGGTCGAACACCGGGGAGCTGTTTTTT. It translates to CASRPFGSNTGELFF.

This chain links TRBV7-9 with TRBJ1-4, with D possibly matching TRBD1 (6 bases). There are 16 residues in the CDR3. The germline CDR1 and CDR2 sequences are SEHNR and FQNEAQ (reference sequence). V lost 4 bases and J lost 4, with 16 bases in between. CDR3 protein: CASSSQGSWYNEKLFF. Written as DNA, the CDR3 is TGTGCCAGCAGCTCACAGGGTTCTTGGTATAATGAAAAACTGTTTTTT.

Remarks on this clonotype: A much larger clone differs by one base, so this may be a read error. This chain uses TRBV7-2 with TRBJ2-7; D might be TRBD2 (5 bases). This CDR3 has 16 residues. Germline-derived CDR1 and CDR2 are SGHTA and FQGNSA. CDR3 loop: CVSSPSSAGLSYEQYF. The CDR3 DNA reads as TGTGTCAGCAGCCCGAGCTCCGCGGGCCTCTCCTACGAGCAGTACTTC.

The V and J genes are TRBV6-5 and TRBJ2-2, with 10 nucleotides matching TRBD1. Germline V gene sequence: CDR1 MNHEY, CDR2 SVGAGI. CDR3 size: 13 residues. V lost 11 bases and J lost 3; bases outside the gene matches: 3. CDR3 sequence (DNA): TGTGCCGCCGGACAGGGGGACACCGGGGAGCTGTTTTTT. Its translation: CAAGQGDTGELFF.

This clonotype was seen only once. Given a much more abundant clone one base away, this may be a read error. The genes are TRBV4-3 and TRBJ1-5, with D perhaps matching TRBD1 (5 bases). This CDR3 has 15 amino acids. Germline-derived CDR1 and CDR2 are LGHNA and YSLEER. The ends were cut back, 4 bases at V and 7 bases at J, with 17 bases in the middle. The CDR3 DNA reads TGCGCCAGCAGCCGAGATAATCGAGACAGCCAGCCCCAGCATTTT. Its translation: CASSRDNRDSQPQHF.

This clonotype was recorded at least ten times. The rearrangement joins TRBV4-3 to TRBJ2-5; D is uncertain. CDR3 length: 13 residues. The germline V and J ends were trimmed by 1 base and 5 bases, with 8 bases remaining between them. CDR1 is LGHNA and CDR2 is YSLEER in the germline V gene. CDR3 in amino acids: CASSQGVEETQYF. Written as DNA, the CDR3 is TGCGCCAGCAGCCAAGGAGTTGAGGAGACCCAGTACTTC.

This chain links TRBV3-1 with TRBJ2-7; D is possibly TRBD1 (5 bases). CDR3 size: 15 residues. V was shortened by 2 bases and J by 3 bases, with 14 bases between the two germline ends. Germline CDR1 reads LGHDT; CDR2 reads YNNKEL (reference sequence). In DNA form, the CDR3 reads TGTGCCAGCAGCCAATCTCTAGGGGTTAACTACGAGCAGTACTTC. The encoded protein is CASSQSLGVNYEQYF.

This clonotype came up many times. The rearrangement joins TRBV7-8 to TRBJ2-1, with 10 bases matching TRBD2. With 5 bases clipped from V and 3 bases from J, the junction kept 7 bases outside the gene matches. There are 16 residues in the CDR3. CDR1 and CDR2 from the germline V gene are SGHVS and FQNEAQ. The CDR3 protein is CASSPRSGRNYNEQFF. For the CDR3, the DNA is TGTGCCAGCAGCCCACGTAGCGGGAGGAACTACAATGAGCAGTTCTTC.

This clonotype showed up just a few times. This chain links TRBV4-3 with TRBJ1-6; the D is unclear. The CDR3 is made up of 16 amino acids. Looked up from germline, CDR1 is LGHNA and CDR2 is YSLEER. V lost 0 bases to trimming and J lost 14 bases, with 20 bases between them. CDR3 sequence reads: CASSQDIGQASGSLHF. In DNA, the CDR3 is TGCGCCAGCAGCCAAGATATCGGGCAGGCAAGTGGATCCCTCCACTTT.

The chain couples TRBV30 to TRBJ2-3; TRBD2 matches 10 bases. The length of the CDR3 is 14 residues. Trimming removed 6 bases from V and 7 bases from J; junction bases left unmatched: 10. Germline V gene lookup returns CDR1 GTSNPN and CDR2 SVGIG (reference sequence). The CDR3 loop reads CACDKGTSENTQYF. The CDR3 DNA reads TGTGCCTGCGACAAAGGGACTAGCGAGAATACGCAGTATTTT.

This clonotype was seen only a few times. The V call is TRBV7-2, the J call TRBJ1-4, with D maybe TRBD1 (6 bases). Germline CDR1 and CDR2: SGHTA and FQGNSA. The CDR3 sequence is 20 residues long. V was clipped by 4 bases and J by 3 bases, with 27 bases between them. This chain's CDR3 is CASSSRQDSFLGGANEKLFF. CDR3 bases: TGTGCCAGCAGCTCAAGACAGGACAGCTTTTTAGGAGGCGCTAATGAAAAACTGTTTTTT.

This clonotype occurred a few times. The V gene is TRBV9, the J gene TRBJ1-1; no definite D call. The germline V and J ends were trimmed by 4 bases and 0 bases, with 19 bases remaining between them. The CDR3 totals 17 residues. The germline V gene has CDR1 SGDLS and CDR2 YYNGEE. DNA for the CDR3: TGTGCCAGCAGCCCCCAGCTCCAGACCGGTATGAACACTGAAGCTTTCTTT. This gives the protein CASSPQLQTGMNTEAFF. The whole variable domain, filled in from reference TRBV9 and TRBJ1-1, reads DSGVTQTPKHLITATGQRVTLRCSPRSGDLSVYWYQQSLDQGLQFLIQYYNGEERAKGNILERFSAQQFPDLHSELNLSSLELGDSALYFCASSPQLQTGMNTEAFFGQGTRLTVV.

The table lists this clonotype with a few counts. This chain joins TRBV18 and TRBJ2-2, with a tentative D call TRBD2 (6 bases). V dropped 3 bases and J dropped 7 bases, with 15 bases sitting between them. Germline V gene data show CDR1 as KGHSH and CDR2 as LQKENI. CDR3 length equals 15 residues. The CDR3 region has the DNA TGTGCCAGCTCACCGGGACTTGGTTTCTACGGGGAGCTGTTTTTT. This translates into CASSPGLGFYGELFF.

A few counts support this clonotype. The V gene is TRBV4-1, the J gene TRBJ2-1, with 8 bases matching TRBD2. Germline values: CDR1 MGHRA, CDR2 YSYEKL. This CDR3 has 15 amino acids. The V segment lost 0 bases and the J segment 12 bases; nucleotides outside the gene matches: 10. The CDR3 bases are TGCGCCAGCAGCCAAGATGTAGGACTAGCAACGGGGCAGTTCTTC. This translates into CASSQDVGLATGQFF.

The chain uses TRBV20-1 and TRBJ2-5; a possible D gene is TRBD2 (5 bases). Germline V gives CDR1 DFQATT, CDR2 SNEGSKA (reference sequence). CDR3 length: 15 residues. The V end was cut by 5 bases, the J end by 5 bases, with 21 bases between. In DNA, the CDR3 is TGCAGTGCTCCGCCCCCTTGGAGGTTGGAGGAGACCCAGTACTTC. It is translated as CSAPPPWRLEETQYF.

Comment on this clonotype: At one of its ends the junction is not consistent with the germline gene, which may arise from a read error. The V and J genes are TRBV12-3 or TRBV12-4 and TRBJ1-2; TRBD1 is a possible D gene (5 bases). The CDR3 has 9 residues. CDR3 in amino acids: CASTQGGGF. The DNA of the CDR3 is TGTGCCAGCACCCAAGGCGGGGGCTTC.

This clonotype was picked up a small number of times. The chain's CDR3 is CASSFEVMNTEAFF. In DNA, the CDR3 is TGTGCCAGCAGCTTTGAGGTTATGAACACTGAAGCTTTCTTT. The J gene is TRBJ1-1, the V gene TRBV5-6; D ambiguous. Germline loops: CDR1 SGHDT, CDR2 YYEEEE. The V gene lost 2 bases and the J gene lost 0 bases, with 8 bases spanning the gap. This CDR3 has 14 amino acids.